This T cell receptor beta chain was profiled in a study of cytomegalovirus exposure and HLA in healthy donors. Findings of the study overall: Confirmation in vitro established that a few CMV-associated chains were specific for CMV antigens.

Comment on this clone: Its antigen is unidentified.

Trimming shortened V by 8 bases and J by 3 bases, and 11 bases separated the two germline ends. CDR1 and CDR2 (germline): MNHEY, SMNVEV (reference sequence). The CDR3 is made up of 12 amino acids. Some clones are missing from TCRdb's copy, which holds only in-frame ones; the method was immunoSEQ multiplex PCR. The sample shows 100,000 or so clones, 85% of them seen only once. The sequence derives from a man between 18 and 29 years old in good health and CMV-seropositive. The rearrangement links TRBV27 to TRBJ2-7; TRBD2 might be the D (6 bases). The source material was PBMCs. This chain's CDR3 is CASGGLDYEQYV. The CDR3 region has the DNA TGTGCCAGCGGAGGGTTAGACTACGAGCAGTACGTC.